The rows below give T cell receptor beta chains drawn from one sample of a study of T cells in Graves' hyperthyroidism and ophthalmopathy. Each CDR3 protein is one row after TCRdb ran MiXCR on the multiplex PCR reads. The table includes about 210,000 distinct CDR3 sequences, 17% detected once. Material for sequencing was blood. The receptors come from a man aged 50-59 years with Graves' hyperthyroidism. The CDR3 runs from the conserved cysteine through the conserved F or W. D genes are given only for firm matches. Size values are once, few and many counts, or a class for expanded clones, and some rows have none.

D gene	J gene	V gene	CDR3 length	clone size	CDR3 DNA	CDR3 protein
TRBD1	TRBJ1-1	TRBV28	14	once	TGTGCCAGCAGTCAAGACAGGGAAAGTACTGAAGCTTTCTTT	CASSQDRESTEAFF
.	TRBJ2-5	TRBV30	12	many	TGTGCCTGGAGTATGTGGGGGGAGACCCAGTACTTC	CAWSMWGETQYF
TRBD2	TRBJ2-4	TRBV5-1	15	few	TGCGCCAGCAGCCCGCGACTAGCGGGAGGGAACATTCAGTACTTC	CASSPRLAGGNIQYF
TRBD2	TRBJ2-3	TRBV11-2	18	many	TGTGCCAGCAGCTCCCCCCTACGTAAGCGGGGTAGCACAGATACGCAGTATTTT	CASSSPLRKRGSTDTQYF
.	TRBJ1-2	TRBV29-1	15	medium-sized	TGCAGCGTGGTGAAAGAAGTACAGGGAAACTATGGCTACACCTTC	CSVVKEVQGNYGYTF
.	TRBJ2-5	TRBV5-1	11	.	TGCGCCAGCAGAGGGATAGAGACCCAGTACTTC	CASRGIETQYF
.	TRBJ2-5	TRBV5-1	16	.	TGCGCCAGCAGCCCGGAAGGTGGAGGGGCACAAGAGACCCAGTACTTC	CASSPEGGGAQETQYF
.	TRBJ2-1	TRBV11-2	18	.	TGTGCCAGCAGCTTAGATGGTTTTAGGACAGCTCTATACAATGAGCAGTTCTTC	CASSLDGFRTALYNEQFF
TRBD1	TRBJ2-5	TRBV5-4	15	.	TGTGCCAGCAGCCCGACAGGGAGCACACAAGAGACCCAGTACTTC	CASSPTGSTQETQYF
.	TRBJ2-7	TRBV2	12	few	TGTGCCAGCAGTGGGGGCGCCATCAAGCAGTACTTC	CASSGGAIKQYF
TRBD1	TRBJ2-5	TRBV5-1	15	.	TGCGCCAGCAGCTTAACCGGGACAGGGGAAGAGACCCAGTACTTC	CASSLTGTGEETQYF
TRBD2	TRBJ2-5	TRBV12-3/TRBV12-4	17	.	TGTGCCAGCAGCCCGGGACTAGCGGGACCCGACCAAGAGACCCAGTACTTC	CASSPGLAGPDQETQYF
.	TRBJ1-5	TRBV29-1	13	.	TGCAGCGTTTCCACAGGGACCAATCAGCCCCAGCATTTT	CSVSTGTNQPQHF
.	TRBJ1-4	TRBV28	13	many	TGTGCCAGCATAGAGGGGACTAATGAAAAACTGTTTTTT	CASIEGTNEKLFF
TRBD2	TRBJ2-3	TRBV5-1	14	.	TGCGCCAGCAGTAGGTCTAGCGGGTCAGATACGCAGTATTTT	CASSRSSGSDTQYF
.	TRBJ2-5	TRBV20-1	13	many	TGCAGTGCTAGTCAGGGGCCCCAAGAGACCCAGTACTTC	CSASQGPQETQYF
.	TRBJ2-7	TRBV10-3	13	many	TGTGCCACCGGCGGAACTAGAGCCTACGAGCAGTACTTC	CATGGTRAYEQYF
.	TRBJ2-5	TRBV11-2	13	many	TGTGCCAGCAGCTTTTCCAGGGTGGAGACCCAGTACTTC	CASSFSRVETQYF